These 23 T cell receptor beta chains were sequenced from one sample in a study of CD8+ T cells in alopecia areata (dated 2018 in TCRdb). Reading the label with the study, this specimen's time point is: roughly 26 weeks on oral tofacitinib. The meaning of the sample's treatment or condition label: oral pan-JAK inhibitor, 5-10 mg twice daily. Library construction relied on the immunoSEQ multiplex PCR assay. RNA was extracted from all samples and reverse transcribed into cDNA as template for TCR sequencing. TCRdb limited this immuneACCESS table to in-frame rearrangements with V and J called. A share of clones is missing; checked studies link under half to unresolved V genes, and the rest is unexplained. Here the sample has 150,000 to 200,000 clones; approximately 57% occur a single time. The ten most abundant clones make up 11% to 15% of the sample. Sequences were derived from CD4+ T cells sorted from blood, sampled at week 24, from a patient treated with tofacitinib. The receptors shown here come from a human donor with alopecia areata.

For the CDR3, the DNA is TGTGCCAGCAGAAGGGACAGGGCGAACACCGGGGAGCTGTTTTTT. It is translated as CASRRDRANTGELFF. V and J are TRBV6-5 and TRBJ2-2, with 9 bases fitting TRBD1. J gave up 0 bases and V 6 bases, and 2 bases lay outside the gene matches. This CDR3 is 15 amino acids long. Germline-derived CDR1 and CDR2 are MNHEY and SVGAGI.

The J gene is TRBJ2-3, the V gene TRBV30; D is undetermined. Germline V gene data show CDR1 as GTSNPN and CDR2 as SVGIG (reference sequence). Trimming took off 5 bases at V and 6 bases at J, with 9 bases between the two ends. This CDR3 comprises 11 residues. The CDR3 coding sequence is TGTGCCTGGCTAGTCGCGGATACGCAGTATTTT. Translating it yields CAWLVADTQYF. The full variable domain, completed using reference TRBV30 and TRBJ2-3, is SQTIHQWPATLVQPVGSPLSLECTVEGTSNPNLYWYRQAAGRGLQLLFYSVGIGQISSEVPQNLSASRPQDRQFILSSKKLLLSDSGFYLCAWLVADTQYFGPGTRLTVL.

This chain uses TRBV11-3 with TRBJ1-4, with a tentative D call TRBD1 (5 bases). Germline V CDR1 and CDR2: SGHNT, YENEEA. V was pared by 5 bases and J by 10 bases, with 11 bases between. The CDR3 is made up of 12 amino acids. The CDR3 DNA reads TGTGCCAGCAGCCTGGACATGGGAAAACTGTTTTTT. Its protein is CASSLDMGKLFF.

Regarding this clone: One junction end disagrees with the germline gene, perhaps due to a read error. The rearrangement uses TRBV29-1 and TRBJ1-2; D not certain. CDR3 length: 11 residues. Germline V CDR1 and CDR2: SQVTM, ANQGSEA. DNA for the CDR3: TGCAGCGTTGTATGGGTTGAGGTGACTTACTTC. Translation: CSVVWVEVTYF.

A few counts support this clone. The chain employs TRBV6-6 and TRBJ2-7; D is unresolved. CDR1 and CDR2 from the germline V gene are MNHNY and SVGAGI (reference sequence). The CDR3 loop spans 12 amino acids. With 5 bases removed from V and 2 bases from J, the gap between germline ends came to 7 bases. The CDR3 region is CASSLYTYEQYF. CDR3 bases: TGTGCCAGCAGTCTCTACACCTACGAGCAGTACTTC.

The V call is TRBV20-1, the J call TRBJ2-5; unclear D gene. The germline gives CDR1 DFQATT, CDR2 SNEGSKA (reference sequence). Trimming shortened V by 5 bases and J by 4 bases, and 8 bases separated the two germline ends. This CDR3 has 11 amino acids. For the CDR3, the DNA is TGCAGTGCTGCCCCGACAGAGACCCAGTACTTC. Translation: CSAAPTETQYF.

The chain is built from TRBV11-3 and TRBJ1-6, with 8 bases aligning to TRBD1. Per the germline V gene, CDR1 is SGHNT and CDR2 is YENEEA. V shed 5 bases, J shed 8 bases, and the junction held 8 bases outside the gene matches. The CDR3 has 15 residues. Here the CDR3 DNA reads TGTGCCAGCAGCACCCTGACAGGGGAACATTCACCCCTCCACTTT. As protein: CASSTLTGEHSPLHF.

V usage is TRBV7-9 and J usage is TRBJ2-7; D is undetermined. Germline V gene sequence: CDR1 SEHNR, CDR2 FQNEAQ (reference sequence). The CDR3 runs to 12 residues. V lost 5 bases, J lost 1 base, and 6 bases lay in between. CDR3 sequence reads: CASSRGSYEQYF. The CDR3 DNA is TGTGCCAGCAGCAGAGGTTCCTACGAGCAGTACTTC.

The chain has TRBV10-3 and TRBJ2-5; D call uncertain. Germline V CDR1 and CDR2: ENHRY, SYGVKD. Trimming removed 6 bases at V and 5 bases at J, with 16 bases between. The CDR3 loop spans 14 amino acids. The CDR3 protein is CAIREPTTGETQYF. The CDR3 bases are TGTGCCATCAGAGAACCCACCACCGGCGAGACCCAGTACTTC.

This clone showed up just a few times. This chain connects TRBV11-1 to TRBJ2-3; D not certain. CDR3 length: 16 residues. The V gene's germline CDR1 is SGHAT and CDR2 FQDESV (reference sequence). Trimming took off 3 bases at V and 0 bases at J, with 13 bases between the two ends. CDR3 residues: CASSFLASTSTDTQYF. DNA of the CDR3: TGTGCCAGCAGCTTCTTGGCGTCTACTAGCACAGATACGCAGTATTTT.

The chain's CDR3 is CASSGIQGLNTEAFF. The DNA of the CDR3 is TGCGCCAGCAGCGGAATACAGGGGCTGAACACTGAAGCTTTCTTT. The chain couples TRBV5-1 to TRBJ1-1; TRBD1 aligns across 7 bases. Germline V gives CDR1 SGHRS, CDR2 YFSETQ. J was trimmed by 0 bases and V by 4 bases; bases with no gene match: 6. The CDR3 extends over 15 amino acids.

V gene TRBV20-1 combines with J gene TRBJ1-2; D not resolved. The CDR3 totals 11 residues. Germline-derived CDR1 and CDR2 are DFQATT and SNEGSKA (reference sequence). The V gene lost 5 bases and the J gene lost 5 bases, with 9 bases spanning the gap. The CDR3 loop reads CSAVGRYGYTF. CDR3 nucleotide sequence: TGCAGTGCTGTGGGCCGTTATGGCTACACCTTC.

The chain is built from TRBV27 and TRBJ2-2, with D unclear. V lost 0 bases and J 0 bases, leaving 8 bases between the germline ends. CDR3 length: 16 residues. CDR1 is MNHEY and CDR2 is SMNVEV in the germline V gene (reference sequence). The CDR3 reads CASSLSHSSNTGELFF. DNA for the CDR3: TGTGCCAGCAGTTTATCGCATAGTTCGAACACCGGGGAGCTGTTTTTT.

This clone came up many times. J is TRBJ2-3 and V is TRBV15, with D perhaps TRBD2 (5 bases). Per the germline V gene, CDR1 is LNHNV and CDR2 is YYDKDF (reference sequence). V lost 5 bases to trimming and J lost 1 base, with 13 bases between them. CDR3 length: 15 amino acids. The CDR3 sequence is CATSLRLMGTDTQYF. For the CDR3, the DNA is TGTGCCACCAGCTTGCGACTAATGGGCACAGATACGCAGTATTTT.

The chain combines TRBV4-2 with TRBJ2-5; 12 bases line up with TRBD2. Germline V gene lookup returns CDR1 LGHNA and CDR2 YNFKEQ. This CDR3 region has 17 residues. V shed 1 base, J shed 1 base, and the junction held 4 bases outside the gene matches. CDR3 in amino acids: CASSQGLAGGSQETQYF. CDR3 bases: TGTGCCAGCAGCCAAGGGCTAGCGGGGGGGTCCCAAGAGACCCAGTACTTC.

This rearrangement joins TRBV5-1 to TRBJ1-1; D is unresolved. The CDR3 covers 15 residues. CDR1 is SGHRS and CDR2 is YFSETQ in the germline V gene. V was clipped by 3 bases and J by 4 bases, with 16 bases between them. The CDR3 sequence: CASSSTWVGVTEAFF. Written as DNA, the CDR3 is TGCGCCAGCAGCTCGACCTGGGTCGGAGTCACTGAAGCTTTCTTT.

The CDR3 reads CSANRGPQYF. The DNA for the CDR3 is TGCAGTGCTAACAGGGGGCCCCAGTACTTC. The V gene is TRBV20-1, the J gene TRBJ2-5, with 9 bases that match TRBD1. Trimming at V came to 4 bases and at J to 9 bases, leaving 0 bases not matched to a gene. The length of the CDR3 is 10 residues. Germline V gene sequence: CDR1 DFQATT, CDR2 SNEGSKA (reference sequence).

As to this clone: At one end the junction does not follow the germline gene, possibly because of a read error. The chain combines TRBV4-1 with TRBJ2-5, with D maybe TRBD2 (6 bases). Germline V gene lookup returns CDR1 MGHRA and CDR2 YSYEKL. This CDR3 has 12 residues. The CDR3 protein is CASSYPGETQYF. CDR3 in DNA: TGTGCCAGCAGCTACCCGGGGGAAACCCAGTACTTC.

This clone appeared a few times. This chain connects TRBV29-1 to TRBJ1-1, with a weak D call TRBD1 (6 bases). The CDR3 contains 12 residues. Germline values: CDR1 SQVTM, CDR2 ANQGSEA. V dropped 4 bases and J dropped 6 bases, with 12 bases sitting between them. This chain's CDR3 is CSVVSGQPEAFF. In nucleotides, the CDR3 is TGCAGCGTTGTCTCCGGACAGCCTGAAGCTTTCTTT.

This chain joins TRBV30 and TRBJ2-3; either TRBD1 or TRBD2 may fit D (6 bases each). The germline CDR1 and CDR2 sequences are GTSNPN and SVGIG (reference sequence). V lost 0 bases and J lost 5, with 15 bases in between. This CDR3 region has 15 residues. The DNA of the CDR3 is TGTGCCTGGAGTGTAGGAGGGGGGCCGGGAGATACGCAGTATTTT. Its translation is CAWSVGGGPGDTQYF.

The CDR3 region is CASSYSGQPQHF. CDR3 nucleotide sequence: TGTGCCAGCAGTTACTCGGGGCAGCCCCAGCATTTT. The genes are TRBV6-6 and TRBJ1-5; D is undetermined. Germline lookup yields CDR1 MNHNY and CDR2 SVGAGI (reference sequence). Trimming took 0 bases from V and 7 from J, leaving 4 bases between them. CDR3 size: 12 residues.

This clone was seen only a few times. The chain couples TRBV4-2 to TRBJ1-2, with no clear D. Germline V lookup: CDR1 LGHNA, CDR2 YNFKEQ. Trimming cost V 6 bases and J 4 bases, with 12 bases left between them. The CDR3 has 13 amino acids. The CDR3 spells CASRHDNLYGYTF. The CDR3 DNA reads TGTGCCAGCAGACATGACAACCTCTATGGCTACACCTTC.

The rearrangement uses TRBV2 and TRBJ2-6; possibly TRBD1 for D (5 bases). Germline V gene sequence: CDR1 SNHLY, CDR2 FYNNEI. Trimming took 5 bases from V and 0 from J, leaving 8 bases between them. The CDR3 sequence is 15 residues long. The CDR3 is CASSLGDSGANVLTF. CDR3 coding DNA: TGTGCCAGCAGTTTAGGGGACTCTGGGGCCAACGTCCTGACTTTC.